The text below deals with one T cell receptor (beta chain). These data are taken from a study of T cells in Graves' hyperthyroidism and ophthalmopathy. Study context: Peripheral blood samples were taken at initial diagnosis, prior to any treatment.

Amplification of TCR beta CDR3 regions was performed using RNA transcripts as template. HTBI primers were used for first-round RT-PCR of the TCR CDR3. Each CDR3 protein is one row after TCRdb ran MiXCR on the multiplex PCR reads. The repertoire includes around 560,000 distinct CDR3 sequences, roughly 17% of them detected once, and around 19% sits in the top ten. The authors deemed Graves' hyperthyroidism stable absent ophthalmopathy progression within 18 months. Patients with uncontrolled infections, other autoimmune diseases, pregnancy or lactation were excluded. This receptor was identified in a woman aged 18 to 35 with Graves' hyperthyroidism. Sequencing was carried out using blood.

CDR3 sequence (DNA): TGCAGTGCTAGAGGTCTCGGGGGGTACTATGGCTACACCTTC. It yields the protein CSARGLGGYYGYTF. The chain links TRBV20-1 to TRBJ1-2, with D possibly TRBD1 on 5 matching bases. V shed 1 base and J shed 3 bases, with 12 bases lying between them. Germline CDR1 DFQATT, CDR2 SNEGSKA (reference sequence). The CDR3 consists of 14 residues.